A single sample gave rise to the 24 T cell receptor beta chains below, sequenced in a study of CD8 T cells in ankylosing spondylitis. TCRdb reprocessed the 5' RACE reads via MiXCR and lists one record per CDR3 protein. The sample lists a few hundred thousand distinct CDR3 sequences; 12% were seen once. Study-wide results and caveats: Roughly 8 highly homologous variants made up a TCR beta motif that seemed to typify ankylosing spondylitis blood.

No cognate antigen is known for these TCRs. The sequenced sample consisted of blood, either unsorted or a sorted T cell fraction (not recorded which). The receptors derive from a male donor with ankylosing spondylitis.

This clonotype was counted a few times. The rearrangement joins TRBV20-1 to TRBJ2-2, with a weak D call TRBD2 (5 bases). CDR3 length: 14 residues. V lost 6 bases and J lost 1, with 12 bases in between. Germline values: CDR1 DFQATT, CDR2 SNEGSKA (reference sequence). Written as DNA, the CDR3 is TGCAGTGCAAGGAGACGGGGGAACACCGGGGAGCTGTTTTTT. This gives the protein CSARRRGNTGELFF.

V usage is TRBV20-1 and J usage is TRBJ2-3; 7 bases are a match to TRBD2. CDR3 size: 12 residues. The junction had 5 bases not matched to a gene; V was cut back by 8 bases and J by 3 bases. Germline CDR1 DFQATT, CDR2 SNEGSKA (reference sequence). CDR3 in DNA: TGCAGTTTCGCCGGGGGGACAGATACGCAGTATTTT. The encoded protein is CSFAGGTDTQYF.

The CDR3 spells CASSKARVGEQYF. The DNA for the CDR3 is TGTGCCAGCAGTAAGGCCAGGGTTGGCGAGCAGTACTTC. This rearrangement joins TRBV2 to TRBJ2-7, with D maybe TRBD1 (5 bases). This CDR3 has 13 residues. Germline assignment: CDR1 SNHLY and CDR2 FYNNEI. The germline V and J ends were trimmed by 5 bases and 6 bases, with 14 bases remaining between them.

The sample holds a few counts of this clonotype. The CDR3 DNA reads as TGCAGTGCTATCGGACTACCGGGCACAGATACGCAGTATTTT. Translating gives CSAIGLPGTDTQYF. This chain uses TRBV20-1 with TRBJ2-3; possible D gene TRBD2, 6 bases. V was pared by 4 bases and J by 1 base, with 12 bases between. Per germline, CDR1 DFQATT and CDR2 SNEGSKA (reference sequence). The CDR3 is 14 residues long.

This chain links TRBV3-1 with TRBJ2-3, with TRBD2 matching over 9 bases. V gave up 4 bases and J gave up 5 bases; unmatched junction bases: 10. Germline lookup yields CDR1 LGHDT and CDR2 YNNKEL (reference sequence). This CDR3 comprises 16 residues. In DNA, the CDR3 is TGTGCCAGCAGCCCTCGGGTAGCGGGGGCCGGAGATACGCAGTATTTT. Translating it yields CASSPRVAGAGDTQYF.

This clonotype was counted at least ten times. This rearrangement joins TRBV12-3 or TRBV12-4 to TRBJ2-2; D not certain. The CDR3 is 13 residues long. V was shortened by 3 bases and J by 3 bases, with 5 bases between the two germline ends. CDR3 sequence reads: CASSFIDTGELFF. The CDR3 nucleotides are TGTGCCAGCAGTTTTATAGACACCGGGGAGCTGTTTTTT.

This clonotype turned up a few times. The V and J genes are TRBV5-1 and TRBJ1-6, with 8 bases lining up with TRBD1. The CDR3 is 15 amino acids. The ends lost 0 bases at V and 9 bases at J; junction bases unmatched: 5. Per the germline V gene, CDR1 is SGHRS and CDR2 is YFSETQ. The CDR3 bases are TGCGCCAGCAGCTTGGACGGACAGGGCGGTTCACCCCTCCACTTT. Protein sequence: CASSLDGQGGSPLHF.

This clonotype was seen only a few times. The chain couples TRBV10-3 to TRBJ2-7; 10 bases match TRBD2. CDR1 is ENHRY, CDR2 SYGVKD, per germline. The CDR3 is 12 residues long. V lost 10 bases, J lost 6 bases, and 6 bases stayed unmatched. The CDR3 nucleotides read TGTGCCACTAGCGGGAGTAGTGGCGAGCAGTACTTC. The encoded protein is CATSGSSGEQYF.

The rearrangement joins TRBV10-1 to TRBJ2-1; possible D gene TRBD2, 6 bases. CDR3 size: 11 residues. Germline V gene data show CDR1 as WNHNN and CDR2 as SYGVQD (reference sequence). V gave up 8 bases and J gave up 10 bases, with 12 bases separating them. The CDR3 DNA is TGCGCCAGCTCAGGAGGAGGGGAGCAGTTCTTC. Translation: CASSGGGEQFF.

This clonotype was recorded many times. The V call is TRBV5-1, the J call TRBJ2-5; unclear D gene. The CDR3 totals 14 residues. The V and J ends lost 0 bases and 2 bases respectively, with 8 bases between them. The germline CDR1 and CDR2 sequences are SGHRS and YFSETQ. The DNA of the CDR3 is TGCGCCAGCAGCTTGGTAGAAATTCAAGAGACCCAGTACTTC. It specifies CASSLVEIQETQYF.

The chain couples TRBV5-1 to TRBJ2-1; 9 bases match TRBD2. With 4 bases clipped from V and 6 bases from J, the junction kept 8 bases outside the gene matches. Germline lookup yields CDR1 SGHRS and CDR2 YFSETQ. The CDR3 is made up of 15 amino acids. The CDR3 reads CASSGAGGRGNEQFF. CDR3 sequence (DNA): TGCGCCAGCAGCGGGGCGGGAGGGCGCGGCAATGAGCAGTTCTTC.

This clonotype was found many times. The V call is TRBV10-3, the J call TRBJ1-5; the match to TRBD1 covers 10 bases. V trimming: 2 bases; J trimming: 4 bases; junction bases outside the gene matches: 5. Germline V gene lookup returns CDR1 ENHRY and CDR2 SYGVKD. This CDR3 is 16 amino acids long. CDR3 nucleotides: TGTGCCATCAGTGAGGCCGGGACAGGGGATAATCAGCCCCAGCATTTT. Translating it yields CAISEAGTGDNQPQHF.

This clonotype has a handful of counts. V usage is TRBV4-1 and J usage is TRBJ2-7; 7 bases are shared with TRBD1. From germline, CDR1 is MGHRA and CDR2 YSYEKL. The CDR3 is made up of 16 amino acids. V shed 4 bases and J 0 bases; nucleotides not matched to a gene: 9. CDR3 residues: CASSPRQDRSSYEQYF. The CDR3 region has the DNA TGCGCCAGCAGCCCCCGGCAGGACAGGAGCTCCTACGAGCAGTACTTC.

The chain employs TRBV10-3 and TRBJ1-1; 7 bases are shared with TRBD1. CDR3 size: 12 residues. In germline, CDR1 is ENHRY, CDR2 SYGVKD. V dropped 2 bases and J dropped 11; count of bases not matched to a gene: 5. The CDR3 DNA reads TGTGCCATCAGTGAGGACAGGGCGGCCGCTTTCTTT. As protein: CAISEDRAAAFF.

CDR3 bases: TGTGCCACCAGTTCCACAGGGACTAGCGGGAGGAGCACAGATACGCAGTATTTT. Residues: CATSSTGTSGRSTDTQYF. The chain is built from TRBV24-1 and TRBJ2-3, with TRBD2 identical over 15 bases. Germline V gene sequence: CDR1 KGHDR, CDR2 SFDVKD. Trimming at V came to 6 bases and at J to 0 bases, leaving 6 bases not matched to a gene. The CDR3 totals 18 residues.

This clonotype was detected only a few times. CDR3 DNA: TGTGCCAGCAAAGGGGAAGGGGAAAAACTGTTTTTT. Translation gives CASKGEGEKLFF. V usage is TRBV2 and J usage is TRBJ1-4; a possible D gene is TRBD1 (5 bases). The CDR3 spans 12 residues. CDR1 is SNHLY, CDR2 FYNNEI, per germline. Trimming left V 7 bases short and J 8 bases short, with 11 bases between.

The chain couples TRBV5-1 to TRBJ2-5; TRBD2 matches at 11 bases. This CDR3 region has 16 residues. Germline V gene sequence: CDR1 SGHRS, CDR2 YFSETQ. Trimming cost V 2 bases and J 1 base; bases outside gene matches: 4. The CDR3 nucleotides read TGCGCCAGCAGCTTCCCGGGACTAGCGGCCCAAGAGACCCAGTACTTC. Protein sequence: CASSFPGLAAQETQYF.

This clonotype was observed a few times. The chain combines TRBV27 with TRBJ2-7; TRBD1 aligns across 11 bases. Per the germline V gene, CDR1 is MNHEY and CDR2 is SMNVEV (reference sequence). The CDR3 totals 14 residues. V dropped 3 bases and J dropped 6; count of bases not matched to a gene: 4. CDR3: CASSFTGTGGEQYF. In nucleotides, the CDR3 is TGTGCCAGCAGTTTCACCGGGACAGGGGGCGAGCAGTACTTC.

The chain is built from TRBV7-9 and TRBJ2-1; D assignment may be TRBD1 or TRBD2 (5 bases each). Trimming shortened V by 7 bases and J by 6 bases, and 19 bases separated the two germline ends. The CDR3 is made up of 15 amino acids. Per the germline V gene, CDR1 is SEHNR and CDR2 is FQNEAQ (reference sequence). The CDR3 sequence: CASNRDKPGPNEQFF. CDR3 DNA sequence: TGTGCCAGCAATAGAGACAAACCGGGACCCAATGAGCAGTTCTTC.

The table lists this clonotype with many counts. The chain uses TRBV12-3 or TRBV12-4 and TRBJ2-1; D perhaps matches TRBD1 (5 bases). V was clipped by 5 bases and J by 5 bases, with 13 bases between them. The length of the CDR3 is 14 residues. The CDR3 sequence: CASSIQGLNNEQFF. The CDR3 nucleotides read TGTGCCAGCAGTATTCAGGGTCTGAACAATGAGCAGTTCTTC.

This clonotype came up a few times. The gene calls are TRBV6-1 and TRBJ2-7; 12 bases align to TRBD2. Per germline, CDR1 MNHNS and CDR2 SASEGT. This CDR3 spans 15 amino acids. V shed 8 bases and J 1 base; nucleotides not matched to a gene: 6. In nucleotides, the CDR3 is TGTGCCAGCTTCGAGACTAGCGGGGGTTCCTACGAGCAGTACTTC. Translated: CASFETSGGSYEQYF.

The chain has TRBV19 and TRBJ1-5; possibly TRBD1 for D (6 bases). This CDR3 is built from 16 residues. The ends were cut back, 1 base at V and 7 bases at J, with 17 bases in the middle. The V gene's germline CDR1 is LNHDA and CDR2 SQIVND (reference sequence). Here the CDR3 reads CASSIGARGARQPQHF. CDR3 bases: TGTGCCAGTAGTATAGGGGCACGGGGGGCACGACAGCCCCAGCATTTT.

This clonotype was counted many times. The chain has TRBV5-1 and TRBJ2-3; tentative D call: TRBD2 (6 bases). The CDR3 has 13 amino acids. CDR1 SGHRS and CDR2 YFSETQ come from the germline V gene. Deletions cut 4 bases from V and 12 bases from J, with 18 bases between. CDR3 coding DNA: TGCGCCAGCAGCCTTCCTCCAAGCGGGTCCCAGTATTTT. Its protein product is CASSLPPSGSQYF.

This chain uses TRBV11-2 with TRBJ1-1; D may be TRBD1 (5 bases). Germline V gives CDR1 SGHAT, CDR2 FQNNGV. Trimming stripped 5 bases from V and 10 bases from J, with 14 bases between. The CDR3 length is 12 residues. In DNA form, the CDR3 reads TGTGCCAGCAGCCCGGCCCAGGGAATAGCTTTCTTT. Amino acid sequence: CASSPAQGIAFF.